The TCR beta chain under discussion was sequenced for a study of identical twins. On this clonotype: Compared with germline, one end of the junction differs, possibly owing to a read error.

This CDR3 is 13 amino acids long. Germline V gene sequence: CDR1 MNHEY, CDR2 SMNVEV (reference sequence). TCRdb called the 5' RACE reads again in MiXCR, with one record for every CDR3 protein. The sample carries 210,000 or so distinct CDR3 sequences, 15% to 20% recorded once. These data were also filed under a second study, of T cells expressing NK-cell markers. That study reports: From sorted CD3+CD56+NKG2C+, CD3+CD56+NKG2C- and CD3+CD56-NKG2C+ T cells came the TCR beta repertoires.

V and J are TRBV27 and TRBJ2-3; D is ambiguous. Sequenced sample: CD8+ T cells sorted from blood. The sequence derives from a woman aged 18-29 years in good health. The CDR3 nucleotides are TGTGCCAGCGGTTTATTTCAAACAGATACGCAGTATTTT. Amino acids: CASGLFQTDTQYF.